This TCR beta chain was sequenced in a study of cytomegalovirus exposure and HLA in healthy donors. Looking at the study overall: Of the donors genotyped, approximately 430 in all, over 80% fell in the Caucasian-associated ancestry cluster.

About this clone itself: What it binds is not known.

The study's findings and limits: Diagnosis of cytomegalovirus status made by the classifier reportedly showed high specificity and sensitivity.

PCR amplification relied on 60 Vbeta primers (plus 13 Jbeta primers). Clones were read by immunoSEQ multiplex PCR, and TCRdb kept only the in-frame ones, dropping some. The sample carries over 90,000 clones, around 77% recorded once. The TCR was taken from a man in his fifties or sixties in good health and CMV-seropositive. The material sequenced was PBMCs.

The DNA for the CDR3 is TGTGCCAGCAGCTTCTTCGGGGGCAATGAGCAGTTCTTC. Amino acids: CASSFFGGNEQFF. The chain carries TRBV7-9 and TRBJ2-1, with D possibly TRBD2 on 6 matching bases. The CDR3 contains 13 residues. Trimming took off 3 bases at V and 6 bases at J, with 9 bases between the two ends. From germline, CDR1 is SEHNR and CDR2 FQNEAQ (reference sequence).